This T cell receptor (beta chain) emerged from a study of blood T cell repertoires in COVID-19. Study-level background: Samples taken during acute and convalescent COVID-19 were collected in the United States, Italy and Spain.

Per the germline V gene, CDR1 is SGHTA and CDR2 is FQGTGA. Trimming cost V 3 bases and J 10 bases, with 18 bases left between them. There are 14 residues in the CDR3. Generated by immunoSEQ multiplex PCR, the TCRdb table keeps only in-frame clones and is missing some. This sample has roughly 14,000 clones, with nearly 75% found just once. V usage is TRBV7-3 and J usage is TRBJ1-1, with D perhaps TRBD1 (6 bases). This sequence was found in a boy between 2 and 10 years old with active or convalescent COVID-19. The sample consisted of peripheral blood. In DNA, the CDR3 is TGTGCCAGCAGCTTGGGGCCGGACAGTGTCGGAGCTTTCTTT. Translating it yields CASSLGPDSVGAFF.